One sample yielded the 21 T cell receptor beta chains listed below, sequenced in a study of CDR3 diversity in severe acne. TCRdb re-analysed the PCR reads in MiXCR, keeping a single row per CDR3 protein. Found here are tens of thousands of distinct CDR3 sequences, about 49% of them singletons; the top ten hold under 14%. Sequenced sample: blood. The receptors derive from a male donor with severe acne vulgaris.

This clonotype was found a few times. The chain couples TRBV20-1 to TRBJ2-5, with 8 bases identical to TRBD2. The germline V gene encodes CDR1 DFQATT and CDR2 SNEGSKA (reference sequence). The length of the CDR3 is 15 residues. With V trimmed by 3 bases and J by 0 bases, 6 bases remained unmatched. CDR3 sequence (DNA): TGCAGTGCTAGGGGGAGGCGGGGGGACCAAGAGACCCAGTACTTC. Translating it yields CSARGRRGDQETQYF.

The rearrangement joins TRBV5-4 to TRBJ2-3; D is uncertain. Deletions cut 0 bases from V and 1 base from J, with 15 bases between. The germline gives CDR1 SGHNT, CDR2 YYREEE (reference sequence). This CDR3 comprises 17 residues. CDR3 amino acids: CASSLESVLSGTDTQYF. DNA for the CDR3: TGTGCCAGCAGCTTGGAATCGGTCCTCTCGGGCACAGATACGCAGTATTTT.

CDR3 loop: CASSEWAENYGYTF. CDR3 bases: TGTGCCAGCAGTGAATGGGCAGAGAACTATGGCTACACCTTC. V is TRBV25-1 and J is TRBJ1-2; D uncertain. Germline V gene data show CDR1 as MGHDK and CDR2 as SYGVNS. CDR3 size: 14 residues. Trimming removed 1 base from V and 2 bases from J, with 8 bases in between.

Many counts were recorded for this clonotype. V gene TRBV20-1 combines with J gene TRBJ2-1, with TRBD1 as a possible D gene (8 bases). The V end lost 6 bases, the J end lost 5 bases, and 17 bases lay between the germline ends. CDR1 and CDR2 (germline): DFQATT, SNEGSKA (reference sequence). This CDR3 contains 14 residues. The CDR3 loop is CSARGLAAHNEQFF. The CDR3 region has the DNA TGCAGTGCCAGGGGGCTAGCGGCCCACAATGAGCAGTTCTTC.

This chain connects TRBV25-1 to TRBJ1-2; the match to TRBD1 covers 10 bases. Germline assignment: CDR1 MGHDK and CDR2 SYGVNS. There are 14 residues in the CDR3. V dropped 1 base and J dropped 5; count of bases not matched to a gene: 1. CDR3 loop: CASSELGQGYGYTF. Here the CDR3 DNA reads TGTGCCAGCAGTGAATTGGGACAGGGGTATGGCTACACCTTC.

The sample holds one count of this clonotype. DNA of the CDR3: TGTGCCAGCAGCAGCATAACACAGGGTAACACTGAAGCTTTCTTT. Translated, it gives CASSSITQGNTEAFF. J is TRBJ1-1 and V is TRBV25-1, with D maybe TRBD1 (6 bases). CDR3 size: 15 residues. Germline V gene lookup returns CDR1 MGHDK and CDR2 SYGVNS. Trimming shortened V by 6 bases and J by 2 bases, and 16 bases separated the two germline ends. Based on the CDR3 plus reference TRBV25-1 and TRBJ1-1, the full variable domain is EADIYQTPRYLVIGTGKKITLECSQTMGHDKMYWYQQDPGMELHLIHYSYGVNSTEKGDLSSESTVSRIRTEHFPLTLESARPSHTSQYLCASSSITQGNTEAFFGQGTRLTVV.

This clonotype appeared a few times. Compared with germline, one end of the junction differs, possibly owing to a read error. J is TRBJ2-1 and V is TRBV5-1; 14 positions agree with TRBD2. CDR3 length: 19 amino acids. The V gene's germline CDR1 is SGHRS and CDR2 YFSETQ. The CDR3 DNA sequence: TGTGCCAGCAGCGCGACCGGGACTAGCGGGAGTTACTGTAAAAATGAGCAGTTCTTC. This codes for CASSATGTSGSYCKNEQFF.

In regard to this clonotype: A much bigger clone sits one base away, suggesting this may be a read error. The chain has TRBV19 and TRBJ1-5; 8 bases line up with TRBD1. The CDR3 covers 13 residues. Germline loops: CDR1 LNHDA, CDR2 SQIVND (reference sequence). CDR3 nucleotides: TGTGCCAATAGTCTGGACAGGGTTCAGCCCCAGCATTTT. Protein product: CANSLDRVQPQHF. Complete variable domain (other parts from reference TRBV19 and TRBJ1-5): DGGITQSPKYLFRKEGQNVTLSCEQNLNHDAMYWYRQDPGQGLRLIYYSQIVNDFQKGDIAEGYSVSREKKESFPLTVTSAQKNPTAFYLCANSLDRVQPQHFGDGTRLSIL.

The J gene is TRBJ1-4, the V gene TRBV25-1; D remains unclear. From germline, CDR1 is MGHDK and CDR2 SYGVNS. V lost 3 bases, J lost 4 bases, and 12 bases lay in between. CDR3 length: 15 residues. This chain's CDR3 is CASSDRTAYNEKLFF. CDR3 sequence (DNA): TGTGCCAGCAGTGATAGGACGGCCTATAATGAAAAACTGTTTTTT.

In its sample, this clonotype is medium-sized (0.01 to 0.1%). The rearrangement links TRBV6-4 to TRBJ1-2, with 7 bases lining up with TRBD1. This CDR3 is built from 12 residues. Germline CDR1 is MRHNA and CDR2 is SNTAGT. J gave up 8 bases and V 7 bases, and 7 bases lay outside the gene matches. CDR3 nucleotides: TGTGCCAGCAAGACAGGGAGGAGGGGCTACACCTTC. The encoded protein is CASKTGRRGYTF.

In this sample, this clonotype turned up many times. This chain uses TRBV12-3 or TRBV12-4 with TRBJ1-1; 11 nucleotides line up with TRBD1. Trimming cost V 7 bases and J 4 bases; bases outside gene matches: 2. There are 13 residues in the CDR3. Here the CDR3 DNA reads TGTGCCAGCAAGGGGACAGGGGGCACTGAAGCTTTCTTT. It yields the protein CASKGTGGTEAFF.

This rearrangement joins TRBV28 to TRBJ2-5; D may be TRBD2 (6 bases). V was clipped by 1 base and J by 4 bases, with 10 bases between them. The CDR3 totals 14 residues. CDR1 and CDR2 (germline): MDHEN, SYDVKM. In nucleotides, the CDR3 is TGTGCCAGCAGTTTATATGGGACTCTAGAGACCCAGTACTTC. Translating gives CASSLYGTLETQYF.

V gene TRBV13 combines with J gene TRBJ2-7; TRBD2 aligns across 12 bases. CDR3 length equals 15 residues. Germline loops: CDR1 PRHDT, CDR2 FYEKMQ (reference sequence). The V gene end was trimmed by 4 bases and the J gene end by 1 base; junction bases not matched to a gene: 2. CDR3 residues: CASSWGTSGSYEQYF. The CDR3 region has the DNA TGTGCCAGCAGCTGGGGGACTAGCGGGTCCTACGAGCAGTACTTC. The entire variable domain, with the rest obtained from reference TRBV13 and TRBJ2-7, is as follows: AAGVIQSPRHLIKEKRETATLKCYPIPRHDTVYWYQQGPGQDPQFLISFYEKMQSDKGSIPDRFSAQQFSDYHSELNMSSLELGDSALYFCASSWGTSGSYEQYFGPGTRLTVT.

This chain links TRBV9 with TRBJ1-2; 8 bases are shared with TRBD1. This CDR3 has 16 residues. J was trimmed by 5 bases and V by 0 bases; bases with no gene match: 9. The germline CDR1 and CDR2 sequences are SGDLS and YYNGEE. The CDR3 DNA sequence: TGTGCCAGCAGCGTAGTTGTGGCAGGGGGCGGGTATGGCTACACCTTC. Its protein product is CASSVVVAGGGYGYTF.

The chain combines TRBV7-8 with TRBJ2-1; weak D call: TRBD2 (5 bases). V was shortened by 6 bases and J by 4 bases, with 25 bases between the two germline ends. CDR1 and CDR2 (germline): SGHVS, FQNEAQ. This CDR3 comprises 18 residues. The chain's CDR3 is CASSYPGRLPVGYNEQFF. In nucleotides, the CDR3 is TGTGCCAGCAGTTACCCGGGTCGACTACCGGTGGGATACAATGAGCAGTTCTTC.

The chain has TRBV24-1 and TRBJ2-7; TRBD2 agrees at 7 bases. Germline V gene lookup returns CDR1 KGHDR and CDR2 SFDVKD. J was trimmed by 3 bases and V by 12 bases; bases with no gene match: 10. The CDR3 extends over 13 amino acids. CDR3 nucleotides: TGTGCCGTTAGCCCAGCGGGGATCTACGAGCAGTACTTC. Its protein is CAVSPAGIYEQYF.

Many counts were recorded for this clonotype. In DNA form, the CDR3 reads TGTGCCAGCAGCGCCCGGACAGCAACTAATGAAAAACTGTTTTTT. Translated: CASSARTATNEKLFF. The chain uses TRBV14 and TRBJ1-4; D is possibly TRBD1 (6 bases). This CDR3 has 15 amino acids. Germline CDR1 is SGHDN and CDR2 is FVKESK. Trimming cost V 5 bases and J 0 bases, with 10 bases left between them.

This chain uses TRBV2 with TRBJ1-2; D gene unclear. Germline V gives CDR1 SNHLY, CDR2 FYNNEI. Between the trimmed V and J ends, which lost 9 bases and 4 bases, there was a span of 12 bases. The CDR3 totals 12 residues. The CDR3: CARISLSYGYTF. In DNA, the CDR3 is TGTGCCAGGATATCGTTGTCCTATGGCTACACCTTC.

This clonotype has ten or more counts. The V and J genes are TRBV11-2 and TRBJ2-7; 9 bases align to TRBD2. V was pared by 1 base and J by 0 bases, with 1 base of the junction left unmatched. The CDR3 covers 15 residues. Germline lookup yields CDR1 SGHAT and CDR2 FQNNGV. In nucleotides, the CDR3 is TGTGCCAGCAGCTTAGGACTAGCGGCCTCCTACGAGCAGTACTTC. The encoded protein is CASSLGLAASYEQYF.

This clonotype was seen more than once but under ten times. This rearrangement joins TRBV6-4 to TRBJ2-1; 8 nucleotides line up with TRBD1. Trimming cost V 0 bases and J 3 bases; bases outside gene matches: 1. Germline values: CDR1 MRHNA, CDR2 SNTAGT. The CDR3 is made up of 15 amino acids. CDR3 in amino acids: CASSDSTGGYNEQFF. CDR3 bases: TGTGCCAGCAGTGACTCCACAGGGGGCTACAATGAGCAGTTCTTC.

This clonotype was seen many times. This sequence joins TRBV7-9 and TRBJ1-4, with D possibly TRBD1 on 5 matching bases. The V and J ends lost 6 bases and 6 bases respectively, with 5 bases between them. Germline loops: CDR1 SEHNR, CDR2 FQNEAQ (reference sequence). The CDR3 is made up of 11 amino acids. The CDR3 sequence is CASRTDEKLFF. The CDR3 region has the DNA TGTGCCAGCAGGACAGATGAAAAACTGTTTTTT.